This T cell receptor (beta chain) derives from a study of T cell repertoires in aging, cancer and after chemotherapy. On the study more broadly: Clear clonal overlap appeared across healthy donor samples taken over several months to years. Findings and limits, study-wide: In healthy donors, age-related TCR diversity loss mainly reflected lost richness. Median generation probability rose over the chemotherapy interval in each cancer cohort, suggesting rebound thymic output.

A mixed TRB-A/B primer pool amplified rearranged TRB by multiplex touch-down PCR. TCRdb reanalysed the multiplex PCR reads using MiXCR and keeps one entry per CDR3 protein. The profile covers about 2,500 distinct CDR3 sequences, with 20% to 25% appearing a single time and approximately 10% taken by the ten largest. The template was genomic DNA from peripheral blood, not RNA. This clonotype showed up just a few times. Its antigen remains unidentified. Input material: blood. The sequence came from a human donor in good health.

CDR3 amino acids: CASSLGGPPQIDTEAFF. For the CDR3, the DNA is TGTGCCAGCAGCTTGGGGGGGCCCCCTCAGATAGACACTGAAGCTTTCTTT. The chain carries TRBV5-4 and TRBJ1-1, with a weak D call TRBD1 (6 bases). The germline V and J ends were trimmed by 0 bases and 3 bases, with 18 bases remaining between them. Germline loops: CDR1 SGHNT, CDR2 YYREEE (reference sequence). CDR3 length: 17 residues.